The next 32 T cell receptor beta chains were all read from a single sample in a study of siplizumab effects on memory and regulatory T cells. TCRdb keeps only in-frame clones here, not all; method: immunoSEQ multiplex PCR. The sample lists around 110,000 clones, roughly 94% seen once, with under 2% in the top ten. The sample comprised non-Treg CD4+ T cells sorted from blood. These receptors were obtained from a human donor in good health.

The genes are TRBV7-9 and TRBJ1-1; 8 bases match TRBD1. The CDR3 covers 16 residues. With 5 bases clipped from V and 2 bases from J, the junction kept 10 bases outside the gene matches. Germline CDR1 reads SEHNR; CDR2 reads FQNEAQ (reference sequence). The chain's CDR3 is CASSPMMTGANTEAFF. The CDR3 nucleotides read TGTGCCAGCAGCCCAATGATGACAGGGGCAAACACTGAAGCTTTCTTT. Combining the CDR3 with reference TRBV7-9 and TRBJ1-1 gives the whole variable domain DTGVSQNPRHKITKRGQNVTFRCDPISEHNRLYWYRQTLGQGPEFLTYFQNEAQLEKSRLLSDRFSAERPKGSFSTLEIQRTEQGDSAMYLCASSPMMTGANTEAFFGQGTRLTVV.

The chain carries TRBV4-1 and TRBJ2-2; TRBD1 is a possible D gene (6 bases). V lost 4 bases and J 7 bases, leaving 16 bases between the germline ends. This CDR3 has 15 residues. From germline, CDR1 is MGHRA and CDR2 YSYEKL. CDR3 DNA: TGCGCCAGCAGCCTGGGCAGGGGCGGTCTCGGGGAGCTGTTTTTT. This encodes CASSLGRGGLGELFF.

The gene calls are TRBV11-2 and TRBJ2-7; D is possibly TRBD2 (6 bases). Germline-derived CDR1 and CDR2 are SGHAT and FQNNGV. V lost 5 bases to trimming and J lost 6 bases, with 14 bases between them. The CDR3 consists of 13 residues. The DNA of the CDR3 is TGTGCCAGCAGCGGGGACTCTCCCGGCGAGCAGTACTTC. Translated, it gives CASSGDSPGEQYF.

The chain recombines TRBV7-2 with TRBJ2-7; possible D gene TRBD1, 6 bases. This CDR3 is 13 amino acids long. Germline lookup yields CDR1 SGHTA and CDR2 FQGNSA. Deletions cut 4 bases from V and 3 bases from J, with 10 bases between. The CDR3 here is CASSWKGDYEQYF. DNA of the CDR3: TGTGCCAGCAGCTGGAAGGGGGACTACGAGCAGTACTTC.

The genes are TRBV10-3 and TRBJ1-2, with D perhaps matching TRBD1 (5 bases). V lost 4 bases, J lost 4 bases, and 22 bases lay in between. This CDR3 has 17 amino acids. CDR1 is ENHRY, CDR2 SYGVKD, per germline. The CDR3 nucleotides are TGTGCCATCAGTGGGGGTGTGGGGGTCGGTAATACCTATGGCTACACCTTC. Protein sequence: CAISGGVGVGNTYGYTF.

The CDR3 spells CASSVHTNTGELFF. The DNA of the CDR3 is TGTGCCAGCAGCGTACATACGAACACCGGGGAGCTGTTTTTT. The rearrangement joins TRBV9 to TRBJ2-2, with D unclear. The V end was cut by 1 base, the J end by 0 bases, with 4 bases between. The V gene's germline CDR1 is SGDLS and CDR2 YYNGEE. The CDR3 runs to 14 residues.

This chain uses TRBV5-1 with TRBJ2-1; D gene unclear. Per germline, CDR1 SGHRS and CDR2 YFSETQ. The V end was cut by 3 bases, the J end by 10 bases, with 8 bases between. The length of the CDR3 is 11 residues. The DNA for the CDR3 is TGCGCCAGCAGCTCTGAAGTCGAGCAGTTCTTC. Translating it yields CASSSEVEQFF.

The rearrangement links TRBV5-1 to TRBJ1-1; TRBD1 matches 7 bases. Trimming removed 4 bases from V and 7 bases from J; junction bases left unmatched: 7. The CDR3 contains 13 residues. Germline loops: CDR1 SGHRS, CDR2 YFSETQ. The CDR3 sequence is CASSVRDRYEAFF. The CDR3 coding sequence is TGCGCCAGCAGCGTCCGGGACAGATATGAAGCTTTCTTT.

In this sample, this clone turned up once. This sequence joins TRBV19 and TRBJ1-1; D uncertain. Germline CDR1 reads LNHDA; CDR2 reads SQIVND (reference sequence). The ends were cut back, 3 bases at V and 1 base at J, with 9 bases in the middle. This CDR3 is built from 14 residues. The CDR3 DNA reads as TGTGCCAGTAGTATTGGGTGGAAGAACACTGAAGCTTTCTTT. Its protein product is CASSIGWKNTEAFF.

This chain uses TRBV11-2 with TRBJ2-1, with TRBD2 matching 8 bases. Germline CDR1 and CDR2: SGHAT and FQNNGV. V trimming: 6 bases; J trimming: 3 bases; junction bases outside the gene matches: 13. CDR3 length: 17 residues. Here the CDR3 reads CASSGGRGTRIYNEQFF. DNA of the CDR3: TGTGCCAGCAGTGGGGGTAGGGGGACTAGGATCTACAATGAGCAGTTCTTC.

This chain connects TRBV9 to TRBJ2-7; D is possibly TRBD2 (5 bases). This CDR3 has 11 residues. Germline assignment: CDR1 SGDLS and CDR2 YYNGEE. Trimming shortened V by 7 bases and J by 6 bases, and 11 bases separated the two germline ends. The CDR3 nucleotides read TGTGCCAGCGCGGGCCCCTCCGAGCAGTACTTC. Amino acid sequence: CASAGPSEQYF. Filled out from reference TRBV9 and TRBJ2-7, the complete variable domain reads DSGVTQTPKHLITATGQRVTLRCSPRSGDLSVYWYQQSLDQGLQFLIQYYNGEERAKGNILERFSAQQFPDLHSELNLSSLELGDSALYFCASAGPSEQYFGPGTRLTVT.

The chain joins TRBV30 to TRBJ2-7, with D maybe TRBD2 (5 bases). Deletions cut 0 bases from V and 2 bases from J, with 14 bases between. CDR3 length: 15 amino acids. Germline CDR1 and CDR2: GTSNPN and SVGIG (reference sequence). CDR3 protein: CAWSVPPGNTYEQYF. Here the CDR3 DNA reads TGTGCCTGGAGTGTTCCCCCGGGAAACACCTACGAGCAGTACTTC.

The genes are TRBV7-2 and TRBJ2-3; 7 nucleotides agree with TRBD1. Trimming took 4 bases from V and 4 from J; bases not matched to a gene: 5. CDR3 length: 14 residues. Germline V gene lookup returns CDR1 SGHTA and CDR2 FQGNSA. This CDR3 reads CASSSGQIPDTQYF. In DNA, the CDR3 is TGTGCCAGCAGCTCGGGACAGATCCCAGATACGCAGTATTTT. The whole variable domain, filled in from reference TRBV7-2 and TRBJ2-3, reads GAGVSQSPSNKVTEKGKDVELRCDPISGHTALYWYRQSLGQGLEFLIYFQGNSAPDKSGLPSDRFSAERTGGSVSTLTIQRTQQEDSAVYLCASSSGQIPDTQYFGPGTRLTVL.

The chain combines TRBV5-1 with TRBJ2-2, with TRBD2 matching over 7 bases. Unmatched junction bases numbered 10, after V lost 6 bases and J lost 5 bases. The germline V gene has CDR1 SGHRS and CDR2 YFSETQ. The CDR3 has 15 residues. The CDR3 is CASTPLGGHTGELFF. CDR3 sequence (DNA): TGCGCCAGCACCCCCTTGGGAGGGCATACCGGGGAGCTGTTTTTT. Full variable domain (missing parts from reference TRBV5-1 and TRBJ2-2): KAGVTQTPRYLIKTRGQQVTLSCSPISGHRSVSWYQQTPGQGLQFLFEYFSETQRNKGNFPGRFSGRQFSNSRSEMNVSTLELGDSALYLCASTPLGGHTGELFFGEGSRLTVL.

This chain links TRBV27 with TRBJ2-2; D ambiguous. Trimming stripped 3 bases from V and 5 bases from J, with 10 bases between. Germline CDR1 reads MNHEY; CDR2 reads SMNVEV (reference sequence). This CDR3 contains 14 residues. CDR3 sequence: CASSLVTRTGELFF. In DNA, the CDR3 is TGTGCCAGCAGTTTGGTGACCCGTACCGGGGAGCTGTTTTTT.

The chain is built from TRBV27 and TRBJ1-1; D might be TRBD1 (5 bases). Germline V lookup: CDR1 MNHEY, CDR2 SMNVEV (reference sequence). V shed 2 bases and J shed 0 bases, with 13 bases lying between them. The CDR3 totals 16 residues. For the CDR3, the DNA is TGTGCCAGCAGTTTAGTTAGGGGTACACTGAACACTGAAGCTTTCTTT. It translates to CASSLVRGTLNTEAFF.

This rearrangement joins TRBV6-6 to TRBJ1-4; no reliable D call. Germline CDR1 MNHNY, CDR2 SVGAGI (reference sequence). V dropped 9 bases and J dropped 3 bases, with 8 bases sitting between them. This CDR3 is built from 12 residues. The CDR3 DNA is TGTGCCAGTCGACCGTCTAATGAAAAACTGTTTTTT. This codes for CASRPSNEKLFF.

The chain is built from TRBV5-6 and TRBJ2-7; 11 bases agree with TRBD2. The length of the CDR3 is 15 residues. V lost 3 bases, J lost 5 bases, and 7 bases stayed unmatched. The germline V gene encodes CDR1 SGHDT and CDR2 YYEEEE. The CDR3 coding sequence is TGTGCCAGCAGCTATAGCGGGAGGGCCAGGGACGAGCAGTACTTC. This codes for CASSYSGRARDEQYF.

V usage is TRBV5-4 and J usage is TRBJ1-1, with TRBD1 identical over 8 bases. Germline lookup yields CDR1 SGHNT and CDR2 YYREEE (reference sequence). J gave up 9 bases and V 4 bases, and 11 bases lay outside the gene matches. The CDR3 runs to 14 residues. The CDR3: CASSPKDREAKAFF. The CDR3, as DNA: TGTGCCAGCAGCCCTAAGGACAGGGAGGCAAAAGCTTTCTTT.

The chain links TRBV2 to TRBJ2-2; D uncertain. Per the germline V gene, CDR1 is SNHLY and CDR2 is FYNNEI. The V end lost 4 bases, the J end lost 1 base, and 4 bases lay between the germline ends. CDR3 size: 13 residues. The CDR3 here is CASSGRNTGELFF. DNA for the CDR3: TGTGCCAGCAGTGGGCGGAACACCGGGGAGCTGTTTTTT. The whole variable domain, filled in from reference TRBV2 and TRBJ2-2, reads EPEVTQTPSHQVTQMGQEVILRCVPISNHLYFYWYRQILGQKVEFLVSFYNNEISEKSEIFDDQFSVERPDGSNFTLKIRSTKLEDSAMYFCASSGRNTGELFFGEGSRLTVL.

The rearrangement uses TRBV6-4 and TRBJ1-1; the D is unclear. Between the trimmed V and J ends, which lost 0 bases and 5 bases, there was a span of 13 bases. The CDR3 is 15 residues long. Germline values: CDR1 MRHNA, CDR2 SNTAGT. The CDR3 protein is CASSDSWNKRTEAFF. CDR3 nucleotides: TGTGCCAGCAGTGACTCATGGAACAAGAGGACTGAAGCTTTCTTT.

The CDR3 DNA reads as TGTGCCAGCAGTTCCGGGACTAGCGGATCCACAGATACGCAGTATTTT. Its protein product is CASSSGTSGSTDTQYF. The chain carries TRBV6-4 and TRBJ2-3, with TRBD2 matching 11 bases. Germline V gives CDR1 MRHNA, CDR2 SNTAGT. The CDR3 spans 16 residues. Trimming took 5 bases from V and 2 from J; bases not matched to a gene: 6.

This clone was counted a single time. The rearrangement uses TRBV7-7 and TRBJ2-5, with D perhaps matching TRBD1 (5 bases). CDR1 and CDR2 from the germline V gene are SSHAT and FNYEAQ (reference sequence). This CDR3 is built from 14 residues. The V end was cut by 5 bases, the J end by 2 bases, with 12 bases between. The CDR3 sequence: CASSATVGQETQYF. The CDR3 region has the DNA TGTGCCAGCAGCGCGACAGTGGGGCAAGAGACCCAGTACTTC. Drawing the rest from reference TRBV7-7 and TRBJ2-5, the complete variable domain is GAGVSQSPRYKVTKRGQDVTLRCDPISSHATLYWYQQALGQGPEFLTYFNYEAQPDKSGLPSDRFSAERPEGSISTLTIQRTEQRDSAMYRCASSATVGQETQYFGPGTRLLVL.

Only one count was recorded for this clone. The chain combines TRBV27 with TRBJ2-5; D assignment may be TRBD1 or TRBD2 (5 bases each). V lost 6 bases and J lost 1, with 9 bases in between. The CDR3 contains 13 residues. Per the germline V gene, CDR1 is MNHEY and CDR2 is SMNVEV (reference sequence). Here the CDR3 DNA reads TGTGCCAGCAGCAGGGACGCCCAAGAGACCCAGTACTTC. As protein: CASSRDAQETQYF.

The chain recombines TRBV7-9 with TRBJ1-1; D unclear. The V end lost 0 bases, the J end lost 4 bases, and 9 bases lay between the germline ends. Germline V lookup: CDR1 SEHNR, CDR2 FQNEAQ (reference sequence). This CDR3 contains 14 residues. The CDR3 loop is CASSLALVGTEAFF. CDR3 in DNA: TGTGCCAGCAGCTTAGCGCTAGTGGGCACTGAAGCTTTCTTT. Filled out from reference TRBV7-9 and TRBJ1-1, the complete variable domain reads DTGVSQNPRHKITKRGQNVTFRCDPISEHNRLYWYRQTLGQGPEFLTYFQNEAQLEKSRLLSDRFSAERPKGSFSTLEIQRTEQGDSAMYLCASSLALVGTEAFFGQGTRLTVV.

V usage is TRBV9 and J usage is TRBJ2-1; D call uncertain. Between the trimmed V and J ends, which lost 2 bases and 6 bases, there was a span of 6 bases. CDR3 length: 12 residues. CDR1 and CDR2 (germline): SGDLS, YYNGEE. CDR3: CASSVGRNEQFF. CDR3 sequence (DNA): TGTGCCAGCAGCGTTGGCCGCAATGAGCAGTTCTTC.

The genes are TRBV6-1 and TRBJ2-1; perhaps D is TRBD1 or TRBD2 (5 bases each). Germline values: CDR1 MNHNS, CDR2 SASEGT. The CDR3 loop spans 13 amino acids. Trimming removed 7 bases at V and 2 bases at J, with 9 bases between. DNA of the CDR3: TGTGCCAGCACATCGGGACCCTACAATGAGCAGTTCTTC. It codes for CASTSGPYNEQFF.

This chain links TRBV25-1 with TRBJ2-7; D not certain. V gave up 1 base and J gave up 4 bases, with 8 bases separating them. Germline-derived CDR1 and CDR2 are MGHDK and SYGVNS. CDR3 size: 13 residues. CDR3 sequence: CASSEFGRYEQYF. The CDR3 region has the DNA TGTGCCAGCAGTGAATTCGGACGGTACGAGCAGTACTTC.

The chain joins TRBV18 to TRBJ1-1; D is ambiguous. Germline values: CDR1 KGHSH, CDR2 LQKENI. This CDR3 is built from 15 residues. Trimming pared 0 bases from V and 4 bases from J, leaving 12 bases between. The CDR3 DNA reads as TGTGCCAGCTCACCACCCGCGGTGGGAGGCACTGAAGCTTTCTTT. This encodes CASSPPAVGGTEAFF.

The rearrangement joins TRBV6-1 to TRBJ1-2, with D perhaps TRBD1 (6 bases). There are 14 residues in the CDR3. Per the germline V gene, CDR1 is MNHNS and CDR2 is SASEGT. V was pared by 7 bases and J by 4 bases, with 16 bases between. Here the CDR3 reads CASIPLQGPYGYTF. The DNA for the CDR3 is TGTGCCAGCATACCCCTCCAGGGGCCCTATGGCTACACCTTC.

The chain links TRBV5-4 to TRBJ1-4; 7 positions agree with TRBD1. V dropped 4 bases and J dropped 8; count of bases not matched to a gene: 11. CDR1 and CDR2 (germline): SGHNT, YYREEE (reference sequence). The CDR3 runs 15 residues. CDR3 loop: CASSPRDRVGEKLFF. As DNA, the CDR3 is TGTGCCAGCAGCCCCCGAGACAGGGTGGGCGAAAAACTGTTTTTT.

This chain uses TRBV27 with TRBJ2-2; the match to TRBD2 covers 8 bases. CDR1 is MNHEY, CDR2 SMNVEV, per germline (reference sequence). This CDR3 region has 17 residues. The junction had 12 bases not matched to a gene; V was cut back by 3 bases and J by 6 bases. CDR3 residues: CASSFLAGNNRPGELFF. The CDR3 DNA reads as TGTGCCAGCAGTTTTTTAGCGGGAAATAATAGGCCCGGGGAGCTGTTTTTT.